Listed below are T cell receptor beta chains from one sample, sequenced in a study of blood T cells in healthy people across ages. TCRdb reprocessed the 5' RACE reads via MiXCR and lists one record per CDR3 protein. The data hold around 1,000,000 distinct CDR3 sequences, with roughly two fifths observed a single time. The specimen sequenced was blood. The receptor set was obtained from a man between 18 and 29 years old in good health. CDR3s include the opening cysteine and the closing phenylalanine or tryptophan. D genes are given only for firm matches. Size is omitted from some rows. Given values are once, few, many or a class for expanded clones.

j_call d_call clone_size v_call cdr3_nt cdr3_aa
TRBJ2-5 - few TRBV6-5 TGTGCCAGCAGTTACGAAAGGGGGGACCAAGAGACCCAGTACTTC CASSYERGDQETQYF
TRBJ1-4 - few TRBV20-1 TGCAGTGCTAGAGATAACGGGCAGCCTTCACTCAATGAAAAACTGTTTTTT CSARDNGQPSLNEKLFF
TRBJ1-2 - - TRBV10-3 TGTGCCATCCAGGAATCTTTCCGGGACCGAGGATCGAGGGGCTACACCTTC CAIQESFRDRGSRGYTF
TRBJ2-1 TRBD2 - TRBV4-3 TGCGCCAGCAGAGCTAGCGGGGTCCACAATGAGCAGTTCTTC CASRASGVHNEQFF
TRBJ1-1 TRBD1 - TRBV20-1 TGCAGTGCTAGAGTCAACCCGGGACAGGGGGCGAAAAGAACTGAAGCTTTCTTT CSARVNPGQGAKRTEAFF
TRBJ2-1 TRBD2 - TRBV7-9 TGTGCCAGCAGCTTATTTGGACTAGCGGGGTCCTCCTACAATGAGCAGTTCTTC CASSLFGLAGSSYNEQFF
TRBJ2-1 TRBD2 few TRBV5-6 TGTGCCAGCAGCTTACCGGGACTAGCGTTCAATGAGCAGTTCTTC CASSLPGLAFNEQFF
TRBJ2-3 TRBD2 many TRBV7-2 TGTGCCAGCAGCGTCAGCGGGAACCTACTGTATTTT CASSVSGNLLYF
TRBJ2-2 - once TRBV3-1 TGTGCCAGCAGCCAAAGCCGGGACTCCGGGGAGCTGTTTTTT CASSQSRDSGELFF
TRBJ1-3 - - TRBV2 TGTGCCAGCAGTGAAGCCGGGAACTCTGGAAACACCATATATTTT CASSEAGNSGNTIYF
TRBJ1-1 - - TRBV12-3/TRBV12-4 TGTGCCAGCGACAGATTGAGCACTGAAGCTTTCTTT CASDRLSTEAFF
TRBJ2-1 - few TRBV27 TGTGCCAGCAGTTTCCCGGGTAGTGAGCAGTTCTTC CASSFPGSEQFF
TRBJ2-7 - - TRBV6-5 TGTGCCAGCAGTTACGTGGGGATCGGCTCCTACGAGCAGTACTTC CASSYVGIGSYEQYF
TRBJ1-6 - few TRBV6-5 TGTGCCAGCAGTTACTCGGCAGGGGAAGTGGATTCACCCCTCCACTTT CASSYSAGEVDSPLHF
TRBJ1-2 TRBD1 many TRBV13 TGTGCCAGCAGCTCAACCGGGACAGTTTATGGCTACACCTTC CASSSTGTVYGYTF
TRBJ1-1 - - TRBV4-3 TGCGCCAGCAGCCATTACACAGGGAACACTGAAGCTTTCTTT CASSHYTGNTEAFF
TRBJ1-2 - many TRBV7-9 TGTGCCAGCAGCTTAGTAGGACAGAGTAACTATGGCTACACCTTC CASSLVGQSNYGYTF
TRBJ2-1 - many TRBV7-2 TGTGCCAGCAGCTTAGGAGCGGATGAGCAGTTCTTC CASSLGADEQFF
TRBJ1-5 TRBD1 few TRBV27 TGTGCCAGCAGCCCGGACAGGGGGTATAGCAATCAGCCCCAGCATTTT CASSPDRGYSNQPQHF
TRBJ1-5 TRBD1 many TRBV6-5 TGTGCCAGCAGTTCCGGGACAGGTAATCAGCCCCAGCATTTT CASSSGTGNQPQHF
TRBJ1-1 TRBD1 - TRBV10-3 TGTGCCATCAGTGAGGGACAGGGGGGAACTGAAGCTTTCTTT CAISEGQGGTEAFF
TRBJ1-3 - - TRBV20-1 TGCAGTGCTAGTGAGTCGGGCAGAGTATATTTT CSASESGRVYF
TRBJ2-7 - once TRBV18 TGTGCCAGCTCACCACTATCAGACTACGATGAGCAGTACTTC CASSPLSDYDEQYF
TRBJ2-3 - few TRBV3-1 TGTGCCAGCAGCCAAGGATCTGTTCGTCGACGGAGCACAGATACGCAGTATTTT CASSQGSVRRRSTDTQYF
TRBJ2-5 TRBD2 - TRBV7-9 TGTGCCAGCAGCTCCACTAGCGGGGAGAGAAATGAGCAGTACTTC CASSSTSGERNEQYF
TRBJ2-5 - - TRBV12-3/TRBV12-4 TGTGCCAGCAGCTTGGACCGTCGTAAGGGGCAGTACTTC CASSLDRRKGQYF
TRBJ2-1 - few TRBV11-3 TGTGCCAGCTCGGACTGGAACAATGAGCAGTTCTTC CASSDWNNEQFF
TRBJ1-1 - - TRBV4-2 TGTGCCAGCAGCCAAGCAGTGCGGAATGCAAACACTGAAGCTTTCTTT CASSQAVRNANTEAFF
TRBJ2-7 - - TRBV6-6 TGTGCCAGCAGGAAGGACCTCTCCTACAATGAGCAGTACTTC CASRKDLSYNEQYF
TRBJ1-4 - few TRBV4-2 TGTGCCAGCAGCCAAGATCCGCGCGACAGTAATGAAAAACTGTTTTTT CASSQDPRDSNEKLFF
TRBJ1-1 - few TRBV4-1 TGCGCCAGCAGCCAAGATGGGAGGAAAGCTTTCTTT CASSQDGRKAFF
TRBJ2-7 - - TRBV2 TGTGCCAGCAAGTTACCCGGGGCCTACGAGCAGTACTTC CASKLPGAYEQYF
TRBJ1-5 - - TRBV20-1 TGCAGTGCTAGCATGTCGAATAGCAATCAGCCCCAGCATTTT CSASMSNSNQPQHF
TRBJ1-1 - few TRBV4-2 TGTGCCAGCAGCCAAGTCGGAGGGGCTGGGACTGAAGCTTTCTTT CASSQVGGAGTEAFF
TRBJ1-1 - once TRBV5-1 TGCGCCAGCAGCTTGACAGGGTTCTGGGCTGAAGCTTTCTTT CASSLTGFWAEAFF
TRBJ2-5 - - TRBV25-1 TGTGCCAGCAGTGAATATAGGCCGGGTAAATACAATGAGCAGTACTTC CASSEYRPGKYNEQYF
TRBJ2-5 - - TRBV20-1 TGCAGTGCTAGAAAGACAGGGAGGGAGACCCAGTACTTC CSARKTGRETQYF
TRBJ1-1 - - TRBV20-1 TGCAGTGCTACCGTTACGGGGGCTGAAGCTTTCTTT CSATVTGAEAFF
TRBJ2-3 TRBD2 - TRBV4-2 TGTGCCAGCAGCCAAGGCTCGACTAGCGGATACACAGATACGCAGTATTTT CASSQGSTSGYTDTQYF
TRBJ1-2 - - TRBV9 TGTGCCAGCAGCCACCCCCTTGGACAGCAAGGGAGCAGCCCTAACTATGGCTACACCTTC CASSHPLGQQGSSPNYGYTF
TRBJ2-1 TRBD2 - TRBV3-1 TGTGCCAGCAGCCAAGAAGGCGGGGGGTGGGATTTGGATGAGCAGTTCTTC CASSQEGGGWDLDEQFF
TRBJ2-3 TRBD1 few TRBV2 TGTGCCAGCAGCGGACAGGGGGGCACAGATACGCAGTATTTT CASSGQGGTDTQYF
TRBJ1-2 - - TRBV7-9 TGTGCCGGCAGCCCTAGTGGAGGGAACTATGGCTACACCTTC CAGSPSGGNYGYTF
TRBJ1-1 - - TRBV5-1 TGCGCCAGCAGCTTGGAAGCGGACGCTGAAGCTTTCTTT CASSLEADAEAFF
TRBJ1-6 - - TRBV6-5 TGTGCCAGCAGCGGGGGGGGGTCCTATAATTCACCCCTCCACTTT CASSGGGSYNSPLHF
TRBJ2-7 - - TRBV7-2 TGTGCCAGCAGCTTAGACGGGGCGAGGACCTACGAGCAGTACTTC CASSLDGARTYEQYF
TRBJ2-5 - - TRBV4-1 TGCGCCAGCAGCCAAGAGCAGGAGACCCAGTACTTC CASSQEQETQYF
TRBJ2-1 TRBD2 - TRBV4-1 TGCGCCAGCAGCCTCCGAGCGGGGGTATCATACAATGAGCAGTTCTTC CASSLRAGVSYNEQFF
TRBJ1-5 - few TRBV6-5 TGTGCCAGCAGTTACTCGGAAGGCCAGCCCCAGCATTTT CASSYSEGQPQHF
TRBJ1-1 - - TRBV5-1 TGCGCCAGCAGCTTGGACTTAGGTCGGTCGACAGGAAGGTCATCGAACACTGAAGCTTTCTTT CASSLDLGRSTGRSSNTEAFF
TRBJ1-6 - - TRBV27 TGTGCCAGCGGACGAAGCTCCTATAATTCACCCCTCCACTTT CASGRSSYNSPLHF
TRBJ2-7 - - TRBV6-2/TRBV6-3 TGTGCCAGCAGTTACAACCCCTACGAGCAGTACTTC CASSYNPYEQYF
TRBJ2-3 - few TRBV6-2/TRBV6-3 TGTGCCAGCAAAAAAGGAACTGACACAGATACGCAGTATTTT CASKKGTDTDTQYF
TRBJ1-1 - - TRBV5-1 TGCGCCAGCAGCTCCCAGGGCATCACTGAAGCTTTCTTT CASSSQGITEAFF
TRBJ1-2 - - TRBV28 TGTGCCAGCAACAATCCCCCAGGGAGCTATGGCTACACCTTC CASNNPPGSYGYTF